Detailed here is one TCR beta chain. The data originate from a study of CD8 T cells in Susac syndrome. Healthy donors acted as controls, with matching for age and sex. TEMRA cells were enriched by FACS, and CD4+ and CD8+ T cells were negatively isolated. RNA in amounts of about 0.5 to 1 ug was reverse transcribed with random hexamers. An immunoSEQ multiplex PCR amplified TCR beta CDR3 over 54 Vbeta and 13 Jbeta. TCRdb recomputed calls from the immunoSEQ multiplex PCR reads with MiXCR, one row per CDR3 protein. The sample shows about 160,000 distinct CDR3 sequences, roughly 95% of them seen only once. Material: CD4+ T cells from PBMCs. The sequence came from a human donor in good health.

The CDR3 DNA reads TGCAGCGTGGCCAGGGACAGGGGTCAGCCCCAGCATTTT. Protein product: CSVARDRGQPQHF. V is TRBV29-1 and J is TRBJ1-5, with 10 nucleotides matching TRBD1. CDR1 and CDR2 (germline): SQVTM, ANQGSEA. This CDR3 has 13 residues. Losses at the gene ends were 6 bases for V and 6 bases for J; bases not matched to a gene: 5.